The TCR beta chain described here comes from a study of blood T cell repertoires in COVID-19. Background on the study: From the United States, Italy and Spain came samples of acute and convalescent COVID-19.

The CDR3 has 12 residues. Trimming cost V 9 bases and J 3 bases, with 10 bases left between them. Germline V gene data show CDR1 as ENHRY and CDR2 as SYGVKD. A Seattle source enrolled patients during active infection and followed them longitudinally. Original handling: For nucleated cells, counts were estimated from reference gene primer amplification. Profiling relied on immunoSEQ multiplex PCR, and the TCRdb table lists in-frame clones only, not all of them. V, J and clone size derive from that table, while D and trimming were established from the DNA sequence. Of some 180,000 clones listed, around 79% are singletons.

The sequenced sample consisted of peripheral blood. The sequence was obtained from a woman aged 40 to 55 with COVID-19, enrolled during active disease. The chain combines TRBV10-3 with TRBJ2-3, with D perhaps TRBD2 (7 bases). CDR3: CAMGRGTDTQYF. In DNA form, the CDR3 reads TGTGCCATGGGGAGGGGGACAGATACGCAGTATTTT.